The 27 T cell receptor beta chains in this list originate from one sample, sequenced in a study of cytomegalovirus exposure and HLA in healthy donors. Use of 60 Vbeta and 13 Jbeta primers characterized the PCR. Some clones are missing from TCRdb's copy, which holds only in-frame ones; the method was immunoSEQ multiplex PCR. The sample has 200,000 to 250,000 clones; roughly 80% are singletons. The specimen was PBMCs. The receptors derive from a girl between 10 and 17 years old in good health and CMV-seronegative.

The chain couples TRBV18 to TRBJ1-4; a weak D match, TRBD1 (5 bases). CDR3 length equals 21 residues. Trimming stripped 3 bases from V and 0 bases from J, with 26 bases between. Germline CDR1 reads KGHSH; CDR2 reads LQKENI. The CDR3 DNA reads as TGTGCCAGCTCACCTTTTCGAACGGGGGACGACTCATTCGCAACTAATGAAAAACTGTTTTTT. Translation gives CASSPFRTGDDSFATNEKLFF.

The chain couples TRBV27 to TRBJ1-2, with TRBD1 matching 10 bases. V lost 6 bases, J lost 4 bases, and 8 bases stayed unmatched. Per the germline V gene, CDR1 is MNHEY and CDR2 is SMNVEV (reference sequence). The CDR3 length is 15 residues. The CDR3 sequence is CASSLGGQGVYGYTF. DNA for the CDR3: TGTGCCAGCAGCCTTGGAGGACAGGGGGTCTATGGCTACACCTTC.

This rearrangement joins TRBV5-1 to TRBJ2-1, with TRBD2 matching 9 bases. This CDR3 contains 16 residues. V lost 3 bases, J lost 4 bases, and 8 bases stayed unmatched. The germline gives CDR1 SGHRS, CDR2 YFSETQ. CDR3 in amino acids: CASSSTSGQNYNEQFF. The CDR3 DNA is TGCGCCAGCAGCTCGACTAGCGGACAGAATTACAATGAGCAGTTCTTC.

As for this clone: Other DNA sequences in this specimen translate into the identical CDR3. J is TRBJ2-6 and V is TRBV6-6; D gene uncertain. CDR1 is MNHNY, CDR2 SVGAGI, per germline (reference sequence). Trimming took off 2 bases at V and 0 bases at J, with 8 bases between the two ends. CDR3 length: 16 residues. CDR3 DNA sequence: TGTGCCAGCAGTTACGGTCAGGTCTCTGGGGCCAACGTCCTGACTTTC. Residues: CASSYGQVSGANVLTF.

This chain links TRBV4-2 with TRBJ1-5; D possibly corresponds to TRBD1 (6 bases). The length of the CDR3 is 14 residues. Germline values: CDR1 LGHNA, CDR2 YNFKEQ. V lost 1 base to trimming and J lost 4 bases, with 8 bases between them. Written as DNA, the CDR3 is TGTGCCAGCAGCCAAGGGACAGCTAATCAGCCCCAGCATTTT. As protein: CASSQGTANQPQHF.

The rearrangement joins TRBV7-8 to TRBJ2-3; D is possibly TRBD2 (6 bases). From germline, CDR1 is SGHVS and CDR2 FQNEAQ. V was trimmed by 1 base and J by 3 bases, leaving 11 bases between them. This CDR3 has 15 residues. CDR3 nucleotide sequence: TGTGCCAGCAGCTTAGGGTCCGGAGGGACAGATACGCAGTATTTT. This sequence encodes CASSLGSGGTDTQYF.

The chain combines TRBV5-1 with TRBJ2-3; 8 positions agree with TRBD2. Unmatched junction bases numbered 34, after V lost 1 base and J lost 6 bases. Germline values: CDR1 SGHRS, CDR2 YFSETQ. The CDR3 loop spans 24 amino acids. CDR3 sequence: CASSLLKTGGARFAGGRFGDTQYF. The CDR3 DNA is TGCGCCAGCAGCTTGCTCAAAACCGGGGGGGCACGTTTCGCGGGAGGACGGTTTGGGGATACGCAGTATTTT.

CDR3 amino acids: CARPLGPGGYTF. The CDR3 DNA follows: TGTGCAAGACCACTCGGGCCGGGAGGCTACACCTTC. The chain has TRBV12-2 and TRBJ1-2. TRBV12-2 is described as a pseudogene. The CDR3 has 12 residues.

Turning to this clone: Sequence at one end of the junction differs from germline and may be a read error. J is TRBJ1-1 and V is TRBV7-9; D ambiguous. Germline V CDR1 and CDR2: SEHNR, FQNEAQ (reference sequence). This CDR3 is built from 12 residues. CDR3 nucleotides: TGTTCCAGCAGCCCATTGAACACTGAAGCTTTCTTT. It yields the protein CSSSPLNTEAFF.

The V and J genes are TRBV4-2 and TRBJ1-4; 10 nucleotides agree with TRBD1. In germline, CDR1 is LGHNA, CDR2 YNFKEQ. This CDR3 comprises 20 residues. The ends lost 4 bases at V and 7 bases at J; junction bases unmatched: 21. The DNA of the CDR3 is TGTGCCAGCAGCCGAGGTGGGGACAGGGGCCCCGAGGCGGTGGGTGAAAAACTGTTTTTT. Translating it yields CASSRGGDRGPEAVGEKLFF.

The J gene is TRBJ2-5, the V gene TRBV6-1; TRBD1 agrees at 8 bases. The DNA end lines up better with TRBJ2-7; the J call may be wrong. CDR3 length: 16 residues. The germline CDR1 and CDR2 sequences are MNHNS and SASEGT. CDR3 protein: CASSEVTGESDDEQYF. The CDR3 coding sequence is TGTGCCAGCAGTGAAGTGACAGGGGAATCGGACGACGAGCAGTACTTC.

The rearrangement uses TRBV2 and TRBJ1-1; D remains unclear. Per the germline V gene, CDR1 is SNHLY and CDR2 is FYNNEI. The V end was cut by 4 bases, the J end by 6 bases, with 9 bases between. The CDR3 consists of 12 residues. CDR3 coding DNA: TGTGCCAGCAGTGTGGAGACTTCTGAAGCTTTCTTT. It encodes CASSVETSEAFF. Looking up the rest from reference TRBV2 and TRBJ1-1 gives the full variable domain: EPEVTQTPSHQVTQMGQEVILRCVPISNHLYFYWYRQILGQKVEFLVSFYNNEISEKSEIFDDQFSVERPDGSNFTLKIRSTKLEDSAMYFCASSVETSEAFFGQGTRLTVV.

The J gene is TRBJ2-7, the V gene TRBV11-2; D is perhaps TRBD1 (5 bases). Trimming took 7 bases from V and 5 from J, leaving 18 bases between them. This CDR3 is built from 14 residues. The germline CDR1 and CDR2 sequences are SGHAT and FQNNGV. CDR3: CASTISGLHNEQYF. The CDR3 DNA reads TGTGCCAGCACAATTTCAGGGTTACACAACGAGCAGTACTTC.

The chain uses TRBV6-6 and TRBJ2-3; D perhaps matches TRBD1 (6 bases). Between the trimmed V and J ends, which lost 6 bases and 4 bases, there was a span of 20 bases. In germline, CDR1 is MNHNY, CDR2 SVGAGI (reference sequence). The CDR3 sequence is 16 residues long. In DNA form, the CDR3 reads TGTGCCAGCAGACTCCTCAGACAGGCCCGGTCAGATACGCAGTATTTT. This codes for CASRLLRQARSDTQYF.

The J gene is TRBJ1-4, the V gene TRBV9; D perhaps matches TRBD1 (6 bases). Trimming took off 3 bases at V and 2 bases at J, with 14 bases between the two ends. Germline V gives CDR1 SGDLS, CDR2 YYNGEE. This CDR3 has 16 amino acids. The CDR3 here is CASSAGTLVTNEKLFF. The CDR3 bases are TGTGCCAGCAGCGCCGGGACATTGGTGACTAATGAAAAACTGTTTTTT.

CDR3 in amino acids: CASRGTGVTYEQYF. The CDR3 nucleotides are TGTGCCAGCAGGGGGACAGGGGTAACCTACGAGCAGTACTTC. The chain has TRBV6-1 and TRBJ2-7, with TRBD1 matching 10 bases. The CDR3 contains 14 residues. J was trimmed by 2 bases and V by 6 bases; bases with no gene match: 4. Per the germline V gene, CDR1 is MNHNS and CDR2 is SASEGT.

V gene TRBV28 combines with J gene TRBJ1-3, with TRBD1 as a possible D gene (5 bases). Germline V lookup: CDR1 MDHEN, CDR2 SYDVKM. Deletions cut 11 bases from V and 3 bases from J, with 11 bases between. This CDR3 comprises 12 residues. This CDR3 reads CAPSGLGNTIYF. The CDR3 DNA follows: TGTGCCCCCTCGGGACTTGGAAACACCATATATTTT.

The chain joins TRBV19 to TRBJ1-1; TRBD1 is a possible D gene (6 bases). Trimming stripped 1 base from V and 0 bases from J, with 15 bases between. The CDR3 is 17 residues long. Germline CDR1 is LNHDA and CDR2 is SQIVND (reference sequence). The CDR3 loop reads CASSIGGGGPMNTEAFF. CDR3 DNA sequence: TGTGCCAGTAGTATAGGCGGGGGCGGTCCGATGAACACTGAAGCTTTCTTT.

For the CDR3, the DNA is TGTGCCAGCAGCTTAGCAGGGCAGGGGTATGGAAACACCATATATTTT. Translating gives CASSLAGQGYGNTIYF. The gene calls are TRBV7-6 and TRBJ1-3; possible D gene TRBD1, 6 bases. The CDR3 is 16 residues long. Germline-derived CDR1 and CDR2 are SGHVS and FNYEAQ. Deletions cut 0 bases from V and 3 bases from J, with 12 bases between.

The chain couples TRBV2 to TRBJ2-3; possible D gene TRBD2, 6 bases. The germline V and J ends were trimmed by 7 bases and 5 bases, with 13 bases remaining between them. CDR1 and CDR2 (germline): SNHLY, FYNNEI. The CDR3 contains 13 residues. CDR3 protein: CASTTSHGDTQYF. The CDR3 DNA reads as TGTGCCAGCACGACTAGTCATGGAGATACGCAGTATTTT.

This chain connects TRBV5-1 to TRBJ2-3, with D possibly matching TRBD2 (5 bases). This CDR3 region has 16 residues. V shed 4 bases and J shed 2 bases, with 17 bases lying between them. CDR1 is SGHRS and CDR2 is YFSETQ in the germline V gene. This CDR3 reads CASSPRTSGPTDTQYF. CDR3 nucleotides: TGCGCCAGCAGCCCCAGGACTTCCGGCCCCACAGATACGCAGTATTTT.

This clone occurred once. This chain uses TRBV11-2 with TRBJ2-5; 9 positions agree with TRBD1. This CDR3 is 13 amino acids long. Per germline, CDR1 SGHAT and CDR2 FQNNGV. V trimming: 7 bases; J trimming: 3 bases; junction bases outside the gene matches: 3. Here the CDR3 reads CASTWTGEETQYF. The CDR3 DNA follows: TGTGCCAGCACATGGACAGGGGAAGAGACCCAGTACTTC.

This clone occurred a few times. The genes are TRBV6-5 and TRBJ1-1; D is ambiguous. This CDR3 is 16 amino acids long. Germline V gene data show CDR1 as MNHEY and CDR2 as SVGAGI. V was shortened by 2 bases and J by 1 base, with 14 bases between the two germline ends. DNA of the CDR3: TGTGCCAGCAGTTACGATAATGCGGGAAAGAACACTGAAGCTTTCTTT. Translation gives CASSYDNAGKNTEAFF.

This chain links TRBV18 with TRBJ1-2, with 8 nucleotides matching TRBD1. The CDR3 totals 14 residues. CDR1 is KGHSH, CDR2 LQKENI, per germline. The V and J ends lost 3 bases and 4 bases, in that order; junction bases with no gene match: 4. CDR3 in amino acids: CASSPRDRSYGYTF. The CDR3 nucleotides are TGTGCCAGCTCACCCCGGGACAGGTCCTATGGCTACACCTTC. Looking up the rest from reference TRBV18 and TRBJ1-2 gives the full variable domain: NAGVMQNPRHLVRRRGQEARLRCSPMKGHSHVYWYRQLPEEGLKFMVYLQKENIIDESGMPKERFSAEFPKEGPSILRIQQVVRGDSAAYFCASSPRDRSYGYTFGSGTRLTVV.

This chain links TRBV27 with TRBJ1-2; D gene uncertain. This CDR3 region has 17 residues. Germline CDR1 reads MNHEY; CDR2 reads SMNVEV (reference sequence). Between the trimmed V and J ends, which lost 7 bases and 4 bases, there was a span of 25 bases. The CDR3 reads CASMSLPRPGSSYGYTF. DNA for the CDR3: TGTGCCAGCATGAGTCTACCTCGACCCGGGTCTAGCTATGGCTACACCTTC.

The sample holds a few counts of this clone. The same CDR3 can be traced to other DNA sequences in this sample. The chain has TRBV5-4 and TRBJ1-1, with 8 bases aligning to TRBD1. The J segment lost 4 bases and the V segment lost 1 base, leaving 0 bases of the junction unmatched. There are 13 residues in the CDR3. Per the germline V gene, CDR1 is SGHNT and CDR2 is YYREEE (reference sequence). CDR3 DNA: TGTGCCAGCAGCTTGACAGGGGGCACTGAAGCTTTCTTT. It encodes CASSLTGGTEAFF.

This CDR3 is CSVADRANQPQHF. DNA for the CDR3: TGCAGCGTTGCGGACAGGGCAAATCAGCCCCAGCATTTT. The chain combines TRBV29-1 with TRBJ1-5, with 8 bases that match TRBD1. V gave up 4 bases and J gave up 4 bases; unmatched junction bases: 3. CDR1 and CDR2 from the germline V gene are SQVTM and ANQGSEA. The CDR3 runs to 13 residues.